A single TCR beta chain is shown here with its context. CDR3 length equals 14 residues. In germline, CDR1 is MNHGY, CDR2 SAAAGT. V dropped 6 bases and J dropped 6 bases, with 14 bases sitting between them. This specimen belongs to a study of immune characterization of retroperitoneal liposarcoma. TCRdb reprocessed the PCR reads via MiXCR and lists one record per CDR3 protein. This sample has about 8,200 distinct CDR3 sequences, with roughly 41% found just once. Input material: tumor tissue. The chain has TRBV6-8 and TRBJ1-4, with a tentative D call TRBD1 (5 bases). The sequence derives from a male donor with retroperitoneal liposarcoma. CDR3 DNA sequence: TGTGCCAGCAGAGTCGGGGGAGGTGATGAAAAACTGTTTTTT. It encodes CASRVGGGDEKLFF.